The 30 T cell receptor beta chains given below trace back to one sample, sequenced in a study of blood T cell repertoires in COVID-19. The data were produced by immunoSEQ multiplex PCR, yet TCRdb's version contains in-frame clones alone and is incomplete. The sample lists about 88,000 clones; 70% to 90% were seen once. The specimen sequenced was peripheral blood. The receptors were sampled from an elderly woman with acute or convalescent COVID-19.

This chain uses TRBV4-3 with TRBJ2-2, with D possibly being TRBD2 (5 bases). Trimming stripped 3 bases from V and 5 bases from J, with 19 bases between. The CDR3 is made up of 17 amino acids. Per the germline V gene, CDR1 is LGHNA and CDR2 is YSLEER. The DNA of the CDR3 is TGCGCCAGCAGCCATTCCCTGAACCTAGCAGCTACCGGGGAGCTGTTTTTT. Encoded protein: CASSHSLNLAATGELFF.

The chain is built from TRBV7-3 and TRBJ1-2; D possibly corresponds to TRBD1 (6 bases). The V and J ends lost 0 bases and 3 bases respectively, with 11 bases between them. Looked up from germline, CDR1 is SGHTA and CDR2 is FQGTGA. The CDR3 loop spans 15 amino acids. This CDR3 reads CASSLTSDSYYGYTF. In DNA form, the CDR3 reads TGTGCCAGCAGCTTAACTTCGGACAGCTACTATGGCTACACCTTC. Combining the CDR3 with reference TRBV7-3 and TRBJ1-2 gives the whole variable domain GAGVSQTPSNKVTEKGKYVELRCDPISGHTALYWYRQSLGQGPEFLIYFQGTGAADDSGLPNDRFFAVRPEGSVSTLKIQRTERGDSAVYLCASSLTSDSYYGYTFGSGTRLTVV.

This chain links TRBV25-1 with TRBJ1-1; TRBD1 matches at 7 bases. Germline V gene lookup returns CDR1 MGHDK and CDR2 SYGVNS. The CDR3 sequence is 16 residues long. The trim removed 4 bases at V and 1 base at J, leaving 9 bases unmatched. CDR3 residues: CASSVGKGAWNTEAFF. The CDR3, as DNA: TGTGCCAGCAGTGTAGGGAAGGGGGCGTGGAACACTGAAGCTTTCTTT.

Only one count was recorded for this clone. This sequence joins TRBV10-3 and TRBJ1-2; no definite D call. The CDR3 consists of 12 residues. Trimming pared 0 bases from V and 11 bases from J, leaving 10 bases between. Germline V gene lookup returns CDR1 ENHRY and CDR2 SYGVKD. CDR3 coding DNA: TGTGCCATCAGTGAGTCGACGGTCGGGTACACCTTC. Translated, it gives CAISESTVGYTF.

The rearrangement uses TRBV6-4 and TRBJ1-1; D perhaps matches TRBD1 (5 bases). The ends were cut back, 1 base at V and 6 bases at J, with 15 bases in the middle. Germline V gene sequence: CDR1 MRHNA, CDR2 SNTAGT. The length of the CDR3 is 15 residues. CDR3 in DNA: TGTGCCAGCAGTGACTGGGTTAAGGGGATCTCTGAAGCTTTCTTT. It yields the protein CASSDWVKGISEAFF.

The chain is built from TRBV18 and TRBJ1-1; 9 nucleotides match TRBD1. CDR1 KGHSH and CDR2 LQKENI come from the germline V gene. J lost 5 bases, V lost 6 bases, and 13 bases had no gene match. This CDR3 has 16 residues. The CDR3 bases are TGTGCCAGCTCTCTAAGACAGGGGGAAGTCGGGACTGAAGCTTTCTTT. Translating gives CASSLRQGEVGTEAFF.

V is TRBV7-2 and J is TRBJ1-1; D may be TRBD1 (5 bases). This CDR3 has 16 amino acids. Trimming took off 5 bases at V and 1 base at J, with 17 bases between the two ends. Looked up from germline, CDR1 is SGHTA and CDR2 is FQGNSA. CDR3 nucleotide sequence: TGTGCCAGCAGCCCCTGGGCAGGGTCGAAGAACACTGAAGCTTTCTTT. It translates to CASSPWAGSKNTEAFF.

The V call is TRBV4-3, the J call TRBJ2-5; the match to TRBD2 covers 12 bases. The CDR3 loop spans 18 amino acids. V shed 0 bases and J 0 bases; nucleotides not matched to a gene: 5. Germline values: CDR1 LGHNA, CDR2 YSLEER. The CDR3: CASSQDLAGGLDQETQYF. CDR3 DNA sequence: TGCGCCAGCAGCCAAGACCTAGCGGGGGGGCTGGACCAAGAGACCCAGTACTTC.

The rearrangement uses TRBV7-8 and TRBJ1-2; D perhaps matches TRBD1 (5 bases). Trimming shortened V by 6 bases and J by 2 bases, and 10 bases separated the two germline ends. The germline CDR1 and CDR2 sequences are SGHVS and FQNEAQ. The CDR3 totals 13 residues. The CDR3 coding sequence is TGTGCCAGCAGTAACAGACAGAACTATGGCTACACCTTC. Translating it yields CASSNRQNYGYTF.

The chain uses TRBV6-4 and TRBJ2-7; D is undetermined. The CDR3 has 12 amino acids. Trimming left V 3 bases short and J 4 bases short, with 7 bases between. Germline CDR1 MRHNA, CDR2 SNTAGT. The CDR3 bases are TGTGCCAGCAGTGAATCTTTATACGAGCAGTACTTC. It translates to CASSESLYEQYF.

The chain carries TRBV6-6 and TRBJ1-3; possibly TRBD1 for D (6 bases). V was pared by 6 bases and J by 2 bases, with 17 bases between. This CDR3 comprises 16 residues. Germline CDR1 MNHNY, CDR2 SVGAGI (reference sequence). CDR3 loop: CASSLPQGHTGNTIYF. The CDR3 nucleotides are TGTGCCAGCAGCCTCCCCCAGGGGCATACTGGAAACACCATATATTTT.

V is TRBV3-1 (or the pseudogene TRBV3-2) and J is TRBJ1-4; a weak D match, TRBD1 (5 bases). Germline-derived CDR1 and CDR2 are LGHDT and YNNKEL (reference sequence). The CDR3 is made up of 15 amino acids. Trimming removed 2 bases at V and 0 bases at J, with 7 bases between. CDR3 residues: CASSQPGATNEKLFF. The DNA of the CDR3 is TGTGCCAGCAGCCAACCGGGGGCAACTAATGAAAAACTGTTTTTT.

The rearrangement links TRBV13 to TRBJ2-3; D may be TRBD2 (6 bases). The V gene lost 5 bases and the J gene lost 1 base, with 13 bases spanning the gap. Per germline, CDR1 PRHDT and CDR2 FYEKMQ (reference sequence). The CDR3 is 15 amino acids. The CDR3 region has the DNA TGTGCCAGCAGCGTTTCGACTAGACGCACAGATACGCAGTATTTT. Residues: CASSVSTRRTDTQYF.

This clone was picked up a small number of times. The chain carries TRBV29-1 and TRBJ1-2; D remains unclear. V lost 6 bases and J lost 5, with 10 bases in between. CDR1 is SQVTM, CDR2 ANQGSEA, per germline. The CDR3 totals 11 residues. DNA of the CDR3: TGCAGCGTCGACTTCTTTTATGGCTACACCTTC. Its translation: CSVDFFYGYTF.

A remark on this clone: One end of the junction does not line up with germline, which may come from a read error. This chain connects TRBV7-2 to TRBJ1-4; unclear D gene. Germline V gene lookup returns CDR1 SGHTA and CDR2 FQGNSA. The CDR3 has 14 amino acids. As DNA, the CDR3 is TGTGCCAGCAGCTTCGATCCGACTAGTGAAAAACTGTTTTTT. Translating it yields CASSFDPTSEKLFF.

With regard to this clone: One end of the junction is discordant with germline, which a read error may explain. The chain couples TRBV7-2 to TRBJ1-1; TRBD1 matches at 7 bases. The CDR3 spans 15 residues. The V gene's germline CDR1 is SGHTA and CDR2 FQGNSA. The CDR3 loop reads CASSLAGTAMTEAFF. For the CDR3, the DNA is TGTGCCAGCAGCCTAGCCGGGACAGCGATGACTGAAGCTTTCTTT.

This chain uses TRBV5-1 with TRBJ2-1, with TRBD2 matching over 7 bases. This CDR3 has 15 residues. J gave up 9 bases and V 3 bases, and 12 bases lay outside the gene matches. Germline V gene data show CDR1 as SGHRS and CDR2 as YFSETQ. Written as DNA, the CDR3 is TGCGCCAGCAGCTCTCTTGGGGAGGGGCTGGGTGAGCAGTTCTTC. It codes for CASSSLGEGLGEQFF. The full variable domain, with the rest looked up from reference TRBV5-1 and TRBJ2-1, is KAGVTQTPRYLIKTRGQQVTLSCSPISGHRSVSWYQQTPGQGLQFLFEYFSETQRNKGNFPGRFSGRQFSNSRSEMNVSTLELGDSALYLCASSSLGEGLGEQFFGPGTRLTVL.

The chain is built from TRBV7-8 and TRBJ2-2; TRBD2 agrees at 12 bases. The CDR3 totals 15 residues. Germline V gene lookup returns CDR1 SGHVS and CDR2 FQNEAQ. Trimming at V came to 4 bases and at J to 7 bases, leaving 4 bases not matched to a gene. In nucleotides, the CDR3 is TGTGCCAGCAGCTGGACTAGCGGGATGGTCGGGGAGCTGTTTTTT. Translating it yields CASSWTSGMVGELFF.

The sample holds a few counts of this clone. The chain has TRBV5-4 and TRBJ2-5; TRBD2 agrees at 7 bases. Per the germline V gene, CDR1 is SGHNT and CDR2 is YYREEE (reference sequence). This CDR3 spans 14 amino acids. Losses at the gene ends were 2 bases for V and 5 bases for J; bases not matched to a gene: 6. In DNA, the CDR3 is TGTGCCAGCAGCTTAGCGGGAAGTGCGGAGACCCAGTACTTC. It translates to CASSLAGSAETQYF. The full variable domain, its missing parts supplied by reference TRBV5-4 and TRBJ2-5, is ETGVTQSPTHLIKTRGQQVTLRCSSQSGHNTVSWYQQALGQGPQFIFQYYREEENGRGNFPPRFSGLQFPNYSSELNVNALELDDSALYLCASSLAGSAETQYFGPGTRLLVL.

The CDR3: CASSVEGGPNTQYF. As DNA, the CDR3 is TGTGCCAGCAGTGTTGAGGGAGGGCCGAATACGCAGTATTTT. The chain has TRBV25-1 and TRBJ2-3, with 7 positions matching TRBD2. This CDR3 is 14 amino acids long. With V trimmed by 4 bases and J by 7 bases, 8 bases remained unmatched. The V gene's germline CDR1 is MGHDK and CDR2 SYGVNS. The variable domain in full, with the rest retrieved from reference TRBV25-1 and TRBJ2-3, is EADIYQTPRYLVIGTGKKITLECSQTMGHDKMYWYQQDPGMELHLIHYSYGVNSTEKGDLSSESTVSRIRTEHFPLTLESARPSHTSQYLCASSVEGGPNTQYFGPGTRLTVL.

The chain has TRBV6-5 and TRBJ2-1; 9 bases are a match to TRBD2. The CDR3 contains 12 residues. J lost 11 bases, V lost 4 bases, and 3 bases had no gene match. Germline assignment: CDR1 MNHEY and CDR2 SVGAGI. The CDR3 reads CASSSLAGKQFF. In DNA, the CDR3 is TGTGCCAGCAGTTCCCTAGCGGGAAAGCAGTTCTTC.

This chain connects TRBV2 to TRBJ2-1, with 12 positions matching TRBD2. V lost 4 bases, J lost 8 bases, and 3 bases stayed unmatched. The CDR3 length is 14 residues. Germline CDR1 reads SNHLY; CDR2 reads FYNNEI. The CDR3 reads CASSGASGRDEQFF. Written as DNA, the CDR3 is TGTGCCAGCAGTGGGGCTAGCGGGAGGGATGAGCAGTTCTTC.

The rearrangement joins TRBV7-2 to TRBJ1-2; tentatively, D is TRBD1 (6 bases). The CDR3 totals 14 residues. Per germline, CDR1 SGHTA and CDR2 FQGNSA. The V gene lost 4 bases and the J gene lost 7 bases, with 16 bases spanning the gap. CDR3 DNA sequence: TGTGCCAGCAGCTCCCGGGACACAGAACGTGGCTACACCTTC. Protein product: CASSSRDTERGYTF. Supplemented by reference TRBV7-2 and TRBJ1-2, the full variable domain reads GAGVSQSPSNKVTEKGKDVELRCDPISGHTALYWYRQSLGQGLEFLIYFQGNSAPDKSGLPSDRFSAERTGGSVSTLTIQRTQQEDSAVYLCASSSRDTERGYTFGSGTRLTVV.

This chain joins TRBV11-1 and TRBJ1-3, with TRBD1 matching over 7 bases. Germline trimming cut 3 bases from V and 0 bases from J; bases unmatched to any gene: 5. Germline V gene sequence: CDR1 SGHAT, CDR2 FQDESV (reference sequence). This CDR3 is built from 16 residues. DNA for the CDR3: TGTGCCAGCAGCTTTTGGGGACAGAGCTCTGGAAACACCATATATTTT. Protein product: CASSFWGQSSGNTIYF. The full variable domain, with the rest looked up from reference TRBV11-1 and TRBJ1-3, is EAEVAQSPRYKITEKSQAVAFWCDPISGHATLYWYRQILGQGPELLVQFQDESVVDDSQLPKDRFSAERLKGVDSTLKIQPAELGDSAMYLCASSFWGQSSGNTIYFGEGSWLTVV.

The sample holds one count of this clone. The chain recombines TRBV10-3 with TRBJ2-1, with 9 bases aligning to TRBD2. V trimming: 10 bases; J trimming: 0 bases; junction bases outside the gene matches: 4. The CDR3 is 14 residues long. Germline V CDR1 and CDR2: ENHRY, SYGVKD. The CDR3 nucleotides are TGTGCCACCCTAGCGGGAAGCTCCTACAATGAGCAGTTCTTC. Its translation is CATLAGSSYNEQFF.

As DNA, the CDR3 is TGCGCCAGCAGCCAACCCCCAACCGGGGAGCTGTTTTTT. Protein product: CASSQPPTGELFF. The chain employs TRBV4-3 and TRBJ2-2; D not resolved. Germline CDR1 and CDR2: LGHNA and YSLEER. This CDR3 has 13 amino acids. Trimming shortened V by 2 bases and J by 5 bases, and 6 bases separated the two germline ends.

This chain links TRBV7-9 with TRBJ1-6; D is uncertain. Deletions cut 5 bases from V and 7 bases from J, with 15 bases between. The germline V gene has CDR1 SEHNR and CDR2 FQNEAQ (reference sequence). This CDR3 spans 15 amino acids. CDR3 sequence reads: CASSATSGGNSPLHF. CDR3 nucleotides: TGTGCCAGCAGCGCTACATCAGGAGGCAATTCACCCCTCCACTTT. Full variable domain (rest looked up from reference TRBV7-9 and TRBJ1-6): DTGVSQNPRHKITKRGQNVTFRCDPISEHNRLYWYRQTLGQGPEFLTYFQNEAQLEKSRLLSDRFSAERPKGSFSTLEIQRTEQGDSAMYLCASSATSGGNSPLHFGNGTRLTVT.

The chain combines TRBV7-9 with TRBJ2-6, with TRBD1 as a possible D gene (5 bases). Trimming stripped 2 bases from V and 4 bases from J, with 12 bases between. This CDR3 region has 16 residues. Germline loops: CDR1 SEHNR, CDR2 FQNEAQ (reference sequence). CDR3 DNA sequence: TGTGCCAGCAGCTTACCCAGGGTGGGAGGGGCCAACGTCCTGACTTTC. Protein product: CASSLPRVGGANVLTF. The full variable domain, rest sourced from reference TRBV7-9 and TRBJ2-6, is DTGVSQNPRHKITKRGQNVTFRCDPISEHNRLYWYRQTLGQGPEFLTYFQNEAQLEKSRLLSDRFSAERPKGSFSTLEIQRTEQGDSAMYLCASSLPRVGGANVLTFGAGSRLTVL.

V and J are TRBV4-1 and TRBJ2-1; 13 positions agree with TRBD2. The germline CDR1 and CDR2 sequences are MGHRA and YSYEKL. The CDR3 contains 16 residues. V trimming: 4 bases; J trimming: 8 bases; junction bases outside the gene matches: 8. The DNA of the CDR3 is TGCGCCAGCAGCCCCGATACTAGCGGGAGGGCCTATGAGCAGTTCTTC. Protein product: CASSPDTSGRAYEQFF.

This rearrangement joins TRBV20-1 to TRBJ1-6; 9 bases are shared with TRBD1. The CDR3 is 13 amino acids. Germline trimming cut 5 bases from V and 10 bases from J; bases unmatched to any gene: 6. The germline V gene has CDR1 DFQATT and CDR2 SNEGSKA (reference sequence). The chain's CDR3 is CSAGGTGRSPLHF. CDR3 nucleotides: TGCAGTGCTGGTGGGACAGGGCGGTCACCCCTCCACTTT.